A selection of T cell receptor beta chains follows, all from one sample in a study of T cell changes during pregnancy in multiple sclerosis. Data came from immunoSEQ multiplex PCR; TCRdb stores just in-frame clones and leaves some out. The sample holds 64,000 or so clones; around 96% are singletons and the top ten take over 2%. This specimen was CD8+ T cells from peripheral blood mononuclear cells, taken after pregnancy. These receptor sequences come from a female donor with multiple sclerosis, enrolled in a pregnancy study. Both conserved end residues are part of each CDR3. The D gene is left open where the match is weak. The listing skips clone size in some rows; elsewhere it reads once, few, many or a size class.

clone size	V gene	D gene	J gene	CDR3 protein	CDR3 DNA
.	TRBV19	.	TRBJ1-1	CASSNSWAEAFF	TGTGCCAGTAGTAACAGTTGGGCTGAAGCTTTCTTT
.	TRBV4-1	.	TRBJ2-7	CASSQVSSPYEQYF	TGCGCCAGCAGCCAAGTGTCCAGTCCTTACGAGCAGTACTTC
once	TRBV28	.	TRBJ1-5	CASSFGRGINQPQHF	TGTGCCAGCAGTTTTGGCAGGGGAATTAATCAGCCCCAGCATTTT
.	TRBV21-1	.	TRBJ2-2	CASSKEYRGIAGELFF	TGTGCCAGCAGCAAAGAGTACAGGGGAATCGCCGGGGAGCTGTTTTTT
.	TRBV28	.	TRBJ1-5	CASSTSGVNQPQHF	TGTGCCAGCAGTACGTCAGGGGTCAATCAGCCCCAGCATTTT
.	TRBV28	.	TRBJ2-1	CASRASQEQFF	TGTGCCAGCAGGGCTAGCCAAGAGCAGTTCTTC
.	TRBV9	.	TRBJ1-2	CASSPSQGHYTF	TGTGCCAGCAGCCCTTCACAGGGTCACTACACCTTC
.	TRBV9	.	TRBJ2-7	CASSVEASLSYEQYF	TGTGCCAGCAGCGTAGAGGCTAGCCTGTCCTACGAGCAGTACTTC
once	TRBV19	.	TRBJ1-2	CASTWDFYGYTF	TGTGCCAGCACCTGGGACTTCTATGGCTACACCTTC
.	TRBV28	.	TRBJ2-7	CASSFPLAGAQYF	TGTGCCAGCAGTTTCCCCCTGGCGGGGGCGCAGTACTTC
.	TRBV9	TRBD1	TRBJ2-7	CASSGDRGSGEQYF	TGTGCCAGCAGCGGAGACAGGGGATCGGGAGAGCAGTACTTC
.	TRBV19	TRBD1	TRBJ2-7	CASTIGTGGTYEQYF	TGTGCCAGTACAATCGGGACAGGGGGGACCTACGAGCAGTACTTC
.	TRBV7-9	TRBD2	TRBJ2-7	CASSLAAGVNEQYF	TGTGCCAGCAGCTTAGCAGCGGGAGTGAACGAGCAGTACTTC
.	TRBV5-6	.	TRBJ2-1	CASSPLGGEAPFF	TGTGCCAGCAGCCCCCTCGGAGGGGAAGCTCCGTTCTTC
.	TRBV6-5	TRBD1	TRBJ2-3	CASSGQGYYTDTQYF	TGTGCCAGCAGTGGACAGGGGTACTACACAGATACGCAGTATTTT
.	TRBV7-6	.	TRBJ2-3	CASSLAGGTDTQYF	TGTGCCAGCAGCTTAGCGGGAGGTACAGATACGCAGTATTTT
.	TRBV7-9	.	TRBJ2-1	CASSSRGSEQFF	TGTGCCAGCAGCTCCAGAGGGTCTGAGCAGTTCTTC
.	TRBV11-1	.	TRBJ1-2	CASSPFGNSDYGYTF	TGTGCCAGCAGCCCGTTCGGGAATTCTGACTATGGCTACACCTTC
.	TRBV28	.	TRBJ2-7	CASSLPFDNTEQYF	TGTGCCAGCAGTTTGCCCTTCGACAATACGGAGCAGTACTTC
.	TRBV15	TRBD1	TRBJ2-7	CATGPGGGYEQYF	TGTGCCACCGGCCCAGGGGGCGGCTACGAGCAGTACTTC
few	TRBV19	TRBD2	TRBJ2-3	CASSGGEGTQYF	TGTGCCAGTAGCGGGGGGGAAGGTACGCAGTATTTT
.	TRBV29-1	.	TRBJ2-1	CSVDAGRKFF	TGCAGCGTTGACGCAGGGAGGAAGTTCTTC
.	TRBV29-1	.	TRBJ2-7	CSVLDRAQDKYEQYF	TGCAGCGTCCTCGACAGAGCCCAAGACAAATACGAGCAGTACTTC
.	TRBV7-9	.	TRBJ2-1	CASSGDSREQFF	TGTGCCAGCAGCGGGGACTCCCGGGAGCAGTTCTTC
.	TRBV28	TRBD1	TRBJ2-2	CASSPKKTGFLTGELFF	TGTGCCAGCAGTCCCAAGAAGACAGGGTTCCTCACCGGGGAGCTGTTTTTT
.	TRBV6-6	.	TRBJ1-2	CASSYLREGSDYGYTF	TGTGCCAGCAGTTACCTCAGGGAAGGGTCTGACTATGGCTACACCTTC
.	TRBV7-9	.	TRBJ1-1	CASSRLGGLNTEAFF	TGTGCCAGCAGCCGCCTCGGGGGGTTGAACACTGAAGCTTTCTTT
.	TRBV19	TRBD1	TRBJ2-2	CASSILDRENTGELFF	TGTGCCAGTAGTATCCTGGACAGGGAGAACACCGGGGAGCTGTTTTTT